This T cell receptor beta chain was profiled in a study of long-term antiretroviral therapy in people with HIV (dated by TCRdb to the early 2020s). Notes on the research overall: The earliest samples were collected roughly a decade before the 2015 WHO recommendation for immediate ART, at a time when ART was usually postponed until CD4 counts fell. No cross-contamination during QIAcube processing turned up in test extractions that ran a monoclonal T-cell line alongside 33 polyclonal samples. A total of over 150 cryopreserved PBMC samples came from around 30 adults with confirmed HIV infection and were collected serially over a mean of roughly 6 years (range 1-12). A retrospective serial study tested whether changes in peripheral blood TRB repertoire composition and diversity were associated with ART initiation and durable HIV suppression. Of the approximately 28 participants with HIV, approximately ten were female. On the study overall, not on this receptor specifically: Limited PBMC availability meant only the TCR beta chain was sequenced, without alpha chain pairing. At every time point, the repertoire was dominated by expanded TRB clones first identified before ART initiation, although this dominance fluctuated and, in many PLHIV, declined after ART. Compared with controls, HIV repertoires had narrower CDR3 length ranges, and the network structure pointed to an antigen-experienced repertoire that shifted only slightly toward naive after ART. Unsorted PBMC were profiled instead of sorted CD4+ and CD8+ T cells because pre-ART samples had limited cell numbers. Inferences about post-ART repertoire changes are limited because no data were available on ART adherence, viral resistance or therapy changes. Starting ART was linked to a significant rise in TRB diversity, yet even with long-term ART the diversity remained significantly lower than in transplant donor controls. Samples dated from 2004 to 2017, and the ART regimens used may be less effective than current ones.

Sequencing of the TRB variable region was done with the immunoSEQ hsTCRB v3.0 assay at survey level resolution. The target sequencing depth for TRB was 40,000-50,000 T-cell genomes per sample. Pooled TRB libraries were sequenced on an Illumina MiSeq with a v3 150-cycle kit. Under the source paper's analysis protocol: Repertoire analysis was performed in R inside a reproducible Nextflow workflow that covered QC, data transformation and analysis. LymphoSeq2, an R package for AIRR-Seq data exploration, was used to implement custom analyses. Several samples that yielded fewer than 5000 total TRB sequences were excluded, so that fewer than 200 HIV repertoires were analyzed. Of the 188 retained HIV repertoires, about 61 were collected before and 120 to 140 after ART initiation. Repertoires were downsampled to 5000 TRB nucleotide sequences, and summary statistics were averaged over 100 downsampling iterations. TRB sequences were retained for analysis only if CDR3 regions of at least seven amino acids were present. Two measures captured diversity: a Shannon entropy-derived clonality score and the Gini coefficient. Repertoire networks linked the top 5000 CDR3 amino acid sequences whenever two sequences differed by an edit distance of one. For TRB CDR3 amino acid sequences, GLIPH2 was used to predict antigen specificity groups and MHC restriction. To flag known CMV, EBV, HIV or tissue antigen associations, CDR3 amino acid sequences were matched against VDJdb and McPAS-TCR. Pre-ART, post-ART and control groups were compared with Wilcoxon signed-rank tests and Holm-Bonferroni correction. TCRdb obtained this table from immuneACCESS and retained in-frame rearrangements with V and J assigned. These tables miss some clones; where compared with another copy, unresolved V genes account for less than half of the shortfall, and the remainder is unexplained. V, J and clone size are those of that table, while D and trimming were read from the DNA. The table for this sample lists about 29,000 clones; about 95% of them were counted only once. 8% to 10% of the sample is in the top ten clones.

Participants were included only if at least one PBMC sample before ART initiation and at least two post-ART samples were available. Treatment was received in the United States of America by all participants with HIV. Before DNA extraction, cryopreserved samples of roughly 0.95-10 million PBMC were thawed and washed. At the time of the earliest PBMC sample for each participant with HIV, ages ranged from roughly 23 to 55 years. PBMC samples were contributed by each participant from 1-4 timepoints before ART initiation and 2-8 timepoints after ART initiation, with a median of 7 samples. For every participant, serial HIV viral load, CD4+ T-cell count, ART history and demographic data were obtained. Genomic DNA was extracted from unsorted PBMC with a Qiagen kit on a QIAcube, with processing performed in batches of 12 samples. V and J lose 2 bases and 9 bases, and a span of 7 bases separates them. The germline V gene (reference sequence) provides CDR1 MNHEY and CDR2 SMNVEV. Including the terminal cysteine and phenylalanine, the CDR3 comprises 11 residues. The only DNA kept is the CDR3, 33 bases in frame from the first base.

A word on this clone: What antigen it recognizes has not been identified. Base qualities were left out, and no much larger clone turns up one base away.

This receptor was taken from a man under 40 with HIV. The sample in question was unsorted PBMCs, obtained 5.3 years after starting antiretroviral therapy. Here the chain combines TRBV27 and TRBJ1-1, and the D gene may be TRBD1, 5 bases matching. The DNA is as follows: TGTGCCAGCAGTTTAGGGGGGAAAGCTTTCTTT. Its translation reads: CASSLGGKAFF.